This T cell receptor (beta chain) was captured in a study of radiation and T cells in renal cell carcinoma. As for the study in general: Nephrectomy followed 15 Gy stereotactic body radiation by 4 weeks.

Study-wide findings and caveats: From baseline, blood top tumor clonotypes peaked at 2 weeks post-radiation.

As concerns this clone: Its specificity is not known.

Assay: immunoSEQ multiplex PCR; the TCRdb copy retains only in-frame clones and omits some. Among about 140,000 clones listed, approximately 82% were seen once. Time point denoted: baseline pretreatment blood. Treatment reported: 15 Gy SBRT to primary tumor, nephrectomy 4 weeks later. Serial blood draws occurred at baseline and 2 and 4 weeks post-SBRT. The patient's renal cell carcinoma had clear cell pathology. This CDR3 has 16 residues. V shed 4 bases, J shed 4 bases, and the junction held 12 bases outside the gene matches. CDR1 and CDR2 (germline): SGHDT, YYEEEE. The chain uses TRBV5-6 and TRBJ2-5, with TRBD1 identical over 8 bases. This sequence was found in a woman aged 45-59 years with renal cell carcinoma. The sample in question was blood, obtained from a patient whose treatment included radiotherapy and nephrectomy. For the CDR3, the DNA is TGTGCCAGCAGCCGAGTCGGACAGGGCATTTCAGAGACCCAGTACTTC. As protein: CASSRVGQGISETQYF.